The next 4 T cell receptor beta chains were all read from a single sample in a study of identifying expanded T cells in peripheral blood. Data came from immunoSEQ multiplex PCR; TCRdb stores just in-frame clones and leaves some out. Found here are about 91,000 clones, about nine tenths of them singletons; the top ten hold about 4.2%. Sequencing input: blood. The receptors here all came from a person aged 18 to 75 in good health.

The chain carries TRBV5-1 and TRBJ2-5, with D perhaps given as TRBD1 or TRBD2 (5 bases each). The germline gives CDR1 SGHRS, CDR2 YFSETQ. This CDR3 has 16 amino acids. V was shortened by 4 bases and J by 5 bases, with 21 bases between the two germline ends. CDR3 residues: CASSLFGVGEGETQYF. The DNA for the CDR3 is TGCGCCAGCAGCCTGTTCGGAGTCGGCGAGGGGGAGACCCAGTACTTC.

The chain recombines TRBV7-9 with TRBJ1-1; D uncertain. The germline gives CDR1 SEHNR, CDR2 FQNEAQ (reference sequence). Trimming cost V 3 bases and J 0 bases, with 11 bases left between them. CDR3 length equals 15 residues. The CDR3 here is CASSFEGFMNTEAFF. CDR3 in DNA: TGTGCCAGCAGCTTTGAAGGATTCATGAACACTGAAGCTTTCTTT.

V gene TRBV7-9 combines with J gene TRBJ1-3, with D possibly TRBD1 on 5 matching bases. The germline V gene encodes CDR1 SEHNR and CDR2 FQNEAQ (reference sequence). The CDR3 length is 15 residues. V lost 2 bases, J lost 4 bases, and 12 bases lay in between. The DNA for the CDR3 is TGTGCCAGCAGCTTAAGCGGGGGAGCCGGAAACACCATATATTTT. Its translation is CASSLSGGAGNTIYF.

The chain has TRBV7-9 and TRBJ2-5; D uncertain. The CDR3 has 15 amino acids. The V and J ends lost 1 base and 2 bases respectively, with 11 bases between them. Germline CDR1 reads SEHNR; CDR2 reads FQNEAQ (reference sequence). The CDR3 DNA reads as TGTGCCAGCAGCTTAGTCGACCCGGGTCAAGAGACCCAGTACTTC. The encoded protein is CASSLVDPGQETQYF.